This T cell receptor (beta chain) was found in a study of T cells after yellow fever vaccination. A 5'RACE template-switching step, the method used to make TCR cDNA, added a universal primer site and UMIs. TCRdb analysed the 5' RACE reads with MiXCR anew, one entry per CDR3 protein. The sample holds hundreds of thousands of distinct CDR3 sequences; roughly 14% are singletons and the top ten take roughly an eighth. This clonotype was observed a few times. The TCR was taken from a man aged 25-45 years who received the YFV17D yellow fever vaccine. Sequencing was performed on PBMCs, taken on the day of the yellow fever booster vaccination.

Here the CDR3 reads CASSLIAKNIQYF. The CDR3 coding sequence is TGTGCCAGCAGCTTAATAGCCAAAAACATTCAGTACTTC. This chain joins TRBV7-9 and TRBJ2-4, with D uncertain. Germline V gene lookup returns CDR1 SEHNR and CDR2 FQNEAQ (reference sequence). The CDR3 spans 13 residues. V was clipped by 2 bases and J by 0 bases, with 2 bases between them. The full variable domain, rest sourced from reference TRBV7-9 and TRBJ2-4, is DTGVSQNPRHKITKRGQNVTFRCDPISEHNRLYWYRQTLGQGPEFLTYFQNEAQLEKSRLLSDRFSAERPKGSFSTLEIQRTEQGDSAMYLCASSLIAKNIQYFGAGTRLSVL.